The rows below give T cell receptor beta chains drawn from one sample of a study of beta chain features in type 1 diabetes. Profiled with immunoSEQ multiplex PCR; TCRdb holds only in-frame clones, not every one. This table holds about 150,000 clones, 7% to 10% found once. The source material was central memory CD4+ T cells from blood. The source of these receptors is a woman under 30 in good health. CDR3s include the opening cysteine and the closing phenylalanine or tryptophan. The D gene is left open where the match is weak. Rows give clone size only sometimes, using once, few, many, or a class for an expanded clone.

j_call	d_call	v_call	clone_size	cdr3_aa	cdr3_nt
TRBJ2-7	.	TRBV7-9	few	CASSIGLPPREQYF	TGTGCCAGCAGCATCGGACTGCCACCTCGGGAGCAGTACTTC
TRBJ2-4	TRBD2	TRBV4-1	few	CASSQEGSGRAVGIQYF	TGCGCCAGCAGCCAAGAGGGGAGCGGGAGGGCCGTTGGCATTCAGTACTTC
TRBJ2-7	TRBD1	TRBV30	.	CAWIRGPGGGEQYF	TGTGCCTGGATCAGGGGGCCGGGTGGTGGCGAGCAGTACTTC
TRBJ2-1	.	TRBV5-1	few	CASSPPLASSYNEQFF	TGCGCCAGCAGCCCGCCCCTAGCGAGCTCCTACAATGAGCAGTTCTTC
TRBJ2-5	TRBD1	TRBV11-2	few	CASSLDPEGGRETQYF	TGTGCCAGCAGCTTAGATCCGGAAGGGGGCCGAGAGACCCAGTACTTC
TRBJ1-6	TRBD1	TRBV5-4	many	CASSLGQGALNSPLHF	TGTGCCAGCAGCTTGGGACAGGGGGCCCTTAATTCACCCCTCCACTTT
TRBJ2-1	TRBD2	TRBV28	few	CASLGTSGRSYNEQFF	TGTGCCAGCCTAGGGACTAGCGGGAGGTCCTACAATGAGCAGTTCTTC
TRBJ2-1	TRBD2	TRBV5-4	.	CASSLSGGAYNEQFF	TGTGCCAGCAGCCTTAGCGGGGGGGCCTACAATGAGCAGTTCTTC
TRBJ1-4	.	TRBV5-1	few	CASSFTQGPEKLFF	TGCGCCAGCAGCTTTACGCAGGGCCCTGAAAAACTGTTTTTT
TRBJ1-6	TRBD1	TRBV18	few	CASSPGQGNSPLHF	TGTGCCAGCTCACCGGGACAGGGGAATTCACCCCTCCACTTT
TRBJ1-1	.	TRBV5-6	.	CASMLRGGTEAFF	TGTGCCAGCATGCTAAGGGGTGGAACTGAAGCTTTCTTT
TRBJ2-5	.	TRBV6-5	few	CASSSLQGSGETQYF	TGTGCCAGCAGTTCCCTCCAGGGATCGGGAGAGACCCAGTACTTC
TRBJ2-3	TRBD2	TRBV4-2	.	CASSQGQTSGRSDTQYF	TGTGCCAGCAGCCAGGGACAAACTAGCGGGAGGTCAGATACGCAGTATTTT
TRBJ2-4	TRBD2	TRBV10-1	.	CASSAGGDIQYF	TGCGCCAGCTCGGCCGGGGGGGACATTCAGTACTTC
TRBJ2-1	TRBD1	TRBV5-1	.	CASSLAQGVEQFF	TGCGCCAGCAGCTTGGCCCAGGGGGTTGAGCAGTTCTTC
TRBJ2-3	TRBD2	TRBV5-1	.	CASSSGLDDTQYF	TGCGCCAGCAGCTCCGGACTAGACGACACGCAGTATTTT